Listed below are T cell receptor beta chains from one sample, sequenced in a study of blood T cell repertoires in COVID-19. Some clones are missing from TCRdb's copy, which holds only in-frame ones; the method was immunoSEQ multiplex PCR. The table lists about 380,000 clones, 81% of them singletons. Sequenced material: peripheral blood. Source of these receptors: a human donor with acute or convalescent COVID-19. The donor label of this sample is uncertain. The CDR3 runs from the conserved cysteine through the conserved F or W. A D gene is named only where the DNA matches it firmly. Rows give clone size only sometimes, using once, few, many, or a class for an expanded clone.

TRBD2	NA	TRBV18	TRBJ2-7	TGTGCCAGCTCCTTCGGGGGGGGATCGTACTACGAGCAGTACTTC	CASSFGGGSYYEQYF
TRBD2	once	TRBV15	TRBJ2-7	TGTGCCACCAGCAGGGCTCCCCTTGGGACTACCTACGAGCAGTACTTC	CATSRAPLGTTYEQYF
NA	NA	TRBV10-3	TRBJ1-1	TGTGCCATCAGTGCGCTGGGACATACAGAGGCTTTCTTT	CAISALGHTEAFF
NA	NA	TRBV28	TRBJ1-5	TGTGCCAGCAGTTTAGCAGGGGCGAGTCAGCCCCAGCATTTT	CASSLAGASQPQHF
NA	NA	TRBV14	TRBJ1-1	TGTGCCAGCAGCCGGGACACTTACACTGAAGCTTTCTTT	CASSRDTYTEAFF
NA	NA	TRBV30	TRBJ1-6	TGTGCCTGGGGGCGGGAGGGAAATTCACCCCTCCACTTT	CAWGREGNSPLHF
TRBD1	NA	TRBV3-1/TRBV3-2	TRBJ1-2	TGTGCCAGCAGCCGGTCGGGACAGAACTATGGCTACACCTTC	CASSRSGQNYGYTF
TRBD1	NA	TRBV6-6	TRBJ1-2	TGTGCCAGCAGTTACGGCGGGACAGGCAATTATGGCTACACCTTC	CASSYGGTGNYGYTF
NA	NA	TRBV6-5	TRBJ1-3	TGTGCCAGCAGTCTACAGGGTACTGGAAACACCATATATTTT	CASSLQGTGNTIYF
NA	NA	TRBV5-1	TRBJ2-1	TGCGCCAGCAGCTTGCCTGTACCGCACAAATACAATGAGCAGTTCTTC	CASSLPVPHKYNEQFF
NA	NA	TRBV12-3/TRBV12-4	TRBJ2-7	TGTGCCAGCGGACAAAGCTCCTACGAGCAGTACTTC	CASGQSSYEQYF
TRBD1	NA	TRBV28	TRBJ1-5	TGTGCCAGCATTATGACAGGGGAGGCCCAGCCCCAGCATTTT	CASIMTGEAQPQHF
NA	NA	TRBV6-5	TRBJ2-2	TGTGCCAGCAACAGGGGGGGTGGCACCGGGGAGCTGTTTTTT	CASNRGGGTGELFF
NA	NA	TRBV19	TRBJ2-2	TGTGCCAGTAGACAGGGTTATCGAACCGGGGAGCTGTTTTTT	CASRQGYRTGELFF
TRBD2	once	TRBV10-2	TRBJ2-7	TGCGCCAGCAGCGTCGGGACTAGCGGTTACGAGCAGTACTTC	CASSVGTSGYEQYF
NA	NA	TRBV28	TRBJ1-1	TGTGCCAGCGGCCTTGGAGGCACTGAAGCTTTCTTT	CASGLGGTEAFF
TRBD1	NA	TRBV30	TRBJ1-2	TGTGCCTGGAATGTCCAGGGGGCTTTGGGCTACACCTTC	CAWNVQGALGYTF
TRBD1	NA	TRBV5-1	TRBJ1-6	TGCGCCAGCAGCCCCGGGACAGGGAACACGTCTAAGTATAATTCACCCCTCCACTTT	CASSPGTGNTSKYNSPLHF
TRBD1	NA	TRBV5-6	TRBJ1-6	TGTGCCAGCAGCAGACAGGGAACTTCACCCCTCCACTTT	CASSRQGTSPLHF
TRBD2	NA	TRBV6-2/TRBV6-3	TRBJ2-2	TGTGCCAGCAGTTTCCGGACTAGCGGGAGGGCCCCGAGGACCGGGGAGCTGTTTTTT	CASSFRTSGRAPRTGELFF
TRBD1	NA	TRBV5-1	TRBJ1-2	TGCGCCAGCAGCTTGGGTCTTTACAGGGGGGCTGGCTACACCTTC	CASSLGLYRGAGYTF
NA	NA	TRBV30	TRBJ1-5	TGTGCCTGGAGCCTAAACGGTATGGAGCCCCAGCATTTT	CAWSLNGMEPQHF
TRBD2	many	TRBV18	TRBJ2-7	TGTGCCAGCACGCGGACTAGCGCTCCCTACGAGCAGTACTTC	CASTRTSAPYEQYF
NA	few	TRBV30	TRBJ1-5	TGTGCCTGGGGCCGGGACATAAATCAGCCCCAGCATTTT	CAWGRDINQPQHF
TRBD1	NA	TRBV5-1	TRBJ1-1	TGCGCCAGCGACTGGGGGGGACAGGGACGGACTGAAGCTTTCTTT	CASDWGGQGRTEAFF
NA	NA	TRBV2	TRBJ1-1	TGTGCCAGCATAAACACCGCAAACCACATGAACACTGAAGCTTTCTTT	CASINTANHMNTEAFF
NA	NA	TRBV30	TRBJ2-3	TGTGCCTGGGGAGGGGGCCAGGGTCTTGATACGCAGTATTTT	CAWGGGQGLDTQYF
NA	NA	TRBV2	TRBJ2-2	TGTGCCAGCAGGCGACAGCCCGACGGGGAGCTGTTTTTT	CASRRQPDGELFF
NA	NA	TRBV24-1	TRBJ2-1	TGTGCCACCAGGGGAGCGATGGATGAGCAGTTCTTC	CATRGAMDEQFF
TRBD1	NA	TRBV7-2	TRBJ2-7	TGTGCCAGCAGCTTATGGGACAGGGCCTACGAGCAGTACTTC	CASSLWDRAYEQYF
NA	NA	TRBV2	TRBJ1-6	TGTGCCAGCAGTCCCAATAATTCACCCCTCCACTTT	CASSPNNSPLHF
NA	NA	TRBV5-1	TRBJ1-2	TGCGCCAGCAGCTTGGCCAGCGGATTCTATGGCTACACCTTC	CASSLASGFYGYTF
TRBD1	NA	TRBV6-5	TRBJ1-2	TGTGCCAGCAGCCGACAGGGGTATGGCTACACCTTC	CASSRQGYGYTF
NA	NA	TRBV9	TRBJ2-2	TGTGCCAGCAGCCCTGAGAACAGGGCGGGCACCGGGGAGCTGTTTTTT	CASSPENRAGTGELFF
NA	NA	TRBV11-2	TRBJ1-6	TGTGCCAGCAGCTTAGTTTTGGGGGCAGGATCACCCCTCCACTTT	CASSLVLGAGSPLHF
NA	NA	TRBV10-3	TRBJ2-1	TGTGCCATCAGTAACAGCAATGAGCAGTTCTTC	CAISNSNEQFF
TRBD1	NA	TRBV5-1	TRBJ1-6	TGCGCCAGCAGCCGGACAGGGGGATTCTCACCCCTCCACTTT	CASSRTGGFSPLHF
TRBD2	NA	TRBV4-2	TRBJ2-2	TGTGCCAGCAGCCAAGTAGGAGGAGCGGGGGGTAGCGGGGAGCTGTTTTTT	CASSQVGGAGGSGELFF
TRBD1	few	TRBV9	TRBJ1-1	TGTGCCAGCAGCGCCCAGACAGGGCGGACTGAAGCTTTCTTT	CASSAQTGRTEAFF
NA	NA	TRBV7-9	TRBJ2-7	TGTGCCAGCAGCCCCGGGGTCCTCTACGAGCAGTACTTC	CASSPGVLYEQYF
TRBD1	once	TRBV6-1	TRBJ1-2	TGTGCCAGCAGTGCGGTCGGAGACAGGGTCGGATCTGGCTACACCTTC	CASSAVGDRVGSGYTF
NA	NA	TRBV20-1	TRBJ2-2	TGCAGTGCTAGTAGCAGGGCAGGAAGTTTAACCGGGGAGCTGTTTTTT	CSASSRAGSLTGELFF
TRBD1	few	TRBV7-9	TRBJ2-1	TGTGCCAGCGACTCCGGGACAGGGGGCAATGAGCAGTTCTTC	CASDSGTGGNEQFF
TRBD1	once	TRBV5-1	TRBJ1-1	TGCGCCAGCAGCGTCCCGGGACAGGGGTTCACTGAAGCTTTCTTT	CASSVPGQGFTEAFF